The 6 T cell receptor beta chains presented below share a single source sample, sequenced in a study of patients and donors after allogeneic stem cell transplantation. TCRdb analysed the RT-PCR reads with MiXCR anew, one entry per CDR3 protein. The sample consists of about 960,000 distinct CDR3 sequences, about a sixth of them appearing once. The material sequenced was blood, either unsorted or a sorted T cell fraction (not recorded which). These receptors were collected from a human donor who was either an allogeneic HSCT recipient or a stem cell or donor lymphocyte infusion donor (not recorded which). It is not recorded whose cells these are; they may come from a transplant donor.

This clonotype has only a few counts. J is TRBJ2-2 and V is TRBV5-1, with 12 nucleotides matching TRBD2. J was trimmed by 5 bases and V by 4 bases; bases with no gene match: 6. The CDR3 covers 16 residues. Germline CDR1 and CDR2: SGHRS and YFSETQ. The CDR3 DNA sequence: TGCGCCAGCAGCCTGACTAGCGGGAGAGTAACCGGGGAGCTGTTTTTT. Protein sequence: CASSLTSGRVTGELFF.

The chain couples TRBV3-1 to TRBJ1-3; D is ambiguous. The CDR3 consists of 16 residues. In germline, CDR1 is LGHDT, CDR2 YNNKEL (reference sequence). Trimming left V 3 bases short and J 3 bases short, with 15 bases between. CDR3 amino acids: CASSHLRRFFGNTIYF. CDR3 DNA sequence: TGTGCCAGCAGCCACCTCAGAAGGTTTTTTGGAAACACCATATATTTT.

This chain joins TRBV4-2 and TRBJ2-5, with D possibly matching TRBD1 (5 bases). This CDR3 comprises 17 residues. V was trimmed by 0 bases and J by 2 bases, leaving 16 bases between them. Germline V gives CDR1 LGHNA, CDR2 YNFKEQ. CDR3 amino acids: CASSQDVGEWGQETQYF. In nucleotides, the CDR3 is TGTGCCAGCAGCCAAGATGTAGGGGAATGGGGTCAAGAGACCCAGTACTTC.

This chain uses TRBV14 with TRBJ2-7; D gene ambiguous. Germline V gives CDR1 SGHDN, CDR2 FVKESK. The CDR3 is made up of 15 amino acids. The germline V and J ends were trimmed by 0 bases and 0 bases, with 9 bases remaining between them. CDR3 residues: CASSQDHSASYEQYF. The CDR3 bases are TGTGCCAGCAGCCAAGATCACTCGGCCTCCTACGAGCAGTACTTC.

On this clonotype: A junction end diverges from the germline sequence, so it may reflect a read error. The rearrangement links TRBV12-3 or TRBV12-4 to TRBJ1-1; D not certain. The CDR3 runs to 15 residues. The CDR3 bases are TGTGCCAGCAGTCCCCGCGTTCTCGGGAGCACTGAAGCTTCCTTT. It specifies CASSPRVLGSTEASF.

V is TRBV16 and J is TRBJ1-5, with D hard to call. The length of the CDR3 is 14 residues. Trimming shortened V by 5 bases and J by 0 bases, and 8 bases separated the two germline ends. Germline V CDR1 and CDR2: KGHSY, FQNENV. The CDR3 loop is CASSTLYSNQPQHF. In nucleotides, the CDR3 is TGTGCCAGCAGCACCCTCTATAGCAATCAGCCCCAGCATTTT.